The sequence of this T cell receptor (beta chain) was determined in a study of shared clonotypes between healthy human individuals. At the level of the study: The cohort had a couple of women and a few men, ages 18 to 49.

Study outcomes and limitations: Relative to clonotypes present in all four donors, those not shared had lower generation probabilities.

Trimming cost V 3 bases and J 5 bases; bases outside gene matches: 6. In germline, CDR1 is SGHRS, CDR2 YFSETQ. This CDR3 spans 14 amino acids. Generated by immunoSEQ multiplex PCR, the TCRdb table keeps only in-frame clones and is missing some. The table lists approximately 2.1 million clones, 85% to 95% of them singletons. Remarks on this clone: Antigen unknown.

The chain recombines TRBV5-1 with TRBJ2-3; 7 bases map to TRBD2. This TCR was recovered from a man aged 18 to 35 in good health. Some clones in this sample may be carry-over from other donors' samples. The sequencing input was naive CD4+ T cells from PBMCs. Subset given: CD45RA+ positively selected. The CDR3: CASSSLRGEDTQYF. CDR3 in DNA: TGCGCCAGCAGCTCCCTACGGGGGGAAGATACGCAGTATTTT. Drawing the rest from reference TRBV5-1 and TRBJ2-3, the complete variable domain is KAGVTQTPRYLIKTRGQQVTLSCSPISGHRSVSWYQQTPGQGLQFLFEYFSETQRNKGNFPGRFSGRQFSNSRSEMNVSTLELGDSALYLCASSSLRGEDTQYFGPGTRLTVL.